The 25 T cell receptor beta chains given below trace back to one sample, sequenced in a study of radiotherapy plus CTLA-4 blockade in lung cancer. Sequenced by immunoSEQ multiplex PCR; TCRdb stores in-frame clones only, minus some. The data contain roughly 32,000 clones, approximately 66% of them seen just once; the ten biggest clones take up approximately 4%. The source material was peripheral blood, sampled from a patient treated with radiotherapy plus ipilimumab. These TCRs come from a human donor with non-small cell lung cancer who had stable disease on radiotherapy plus ipilimumab.

The V call is TRBV7-9, the J call TRBJ2-1; TRBD2 agrees at 8 bases. The CDR3 has 15 residues. The germline CDR1 and CDR2 sequences are SEHNR and FQNEAQ (reference sequence). The junction had 8 bases not matched to a gene; V was cut back by 4 bases and J by 6 bases. CDR3 sequence reads: CASSWGLGPFNEQFF. DNA for the CDR3: TGTGCCAGCAGCTGGGGACTAGGGCCTTTCAATGAGCAGTTCTTC.

CDR3 sequence: CAISDPTGTHYGYTF. The DNA of the CDR3 is TGTGCCATCAGTGACCCGACAGGGACACACTATGGCTACACCTTC. The chain combines TRBV10-3 with TRBJ1-2; 7 positions match TRBD1. The J segment lost 3 bases and the V segment lost 3 bases, leaving 7 bases of the junction unmatched. The germline V gene encodes CDR1 ENHRY and CDR2 SYGVKD. CDR3 size: 15 residues.

This clone was detected a few times. The genes are TRBV30 and TRBJ2-7; possibly TRBD1 or TRBD2 for D (5 bases each). Trimming cost V 3 bases and J 0 bases, with 15 bases left between them. The germline V gene has CDR1 GTSNPN and CDR2 SVGIG (reference sequence). The CDR3 contains 15 residues. In nucleotides, the CDR3 is TGTGCCTGGAGCGCCGGGACGGTTGGCTCCTACGAGCAGTACTTC. The encoded protein is CAWSAGTVGSYEQYF.

This chain links TRBV27 with TRBJ2-7; 7 bases agree with TRBD1. From germline, CDR1 is MNHEY and CDR2 SMNVEV (reference sequence). The CDR3 is made up of 13 amino acids. The trim removed 6 bases at V and 5 bases at J, leaving 7 bases unmatched. The CDR3 DNA follows: TGTGCCAGCAGATTTGACAGGGCCCACGAGCAGTACTTC. Translation: CASRFDRAHEQYF.

This chain connects TRBV28 to TRBJ1-1, with 7 bases fitting TRBD1. The V and J ends lost 6 bases and 7 bases, in that order; junction bases with no gene match: 8. Germline V gives CDR1 MDHEN, CDR2 SYDVKM. This CDR3 is built from 13 residues. The CDR3 loop reads CASRRGQAYEAFF. CDR3 in DNA: TGTGCCAGCAGACGTGGACAGGCCTATGAAGCTTTCTTT.

This clone was found once. The chain uses TRBV5-1 and TRBJ2-3; TRBD2 matches at 11 bases. The V gene's germline CDR1 is SGHRS and CDR2 YFSETQ. V dropped 2 bases and J dropped 3; count of bases not matched to a gene: 5. The CDR3 is made up of 16 amino acids. CDR3 protein: CASSFTSGSSTDTQYF. Here the CDR3 DNA reads TGCGCCAGCAGCTTTACTAGCGGGAGTTCGACAGATACGCAGTATTTT.

V is TRBV4-3 and J is TRBJ2-2; the match to TRBD1 covers 7 bases. V was clipped by 4 bases and J by 7 bases; unmatched bases: 3. Germline CDR1 is LGHNA and CDR2 is YSLEER. The CDR3 contains 13 residues. The CDR3 DNA reads TGCGCCAGCAGCCCCAGGGGGAACGGGGAGCTGTTTTTT. This encodes CASSPRGNGELFF.

The rearrangement joins TRBV12-5 to TRBJ2-1, with 9 bases identical to TRBD1. The CDR3 sequence is 13 residues long. The V gene end was trimmed by 6 bases and the J gene end by 4 bases; junction bases not matched to a gene: 1. Looked up from germline, CDR1 is LGHNT and CDR2 is FRNRAP. CDR3 in DNA: TGTGCTAGTGGGGGGACAGGGTACAATGAGCAGTTCTTC. Translation gives CASGGTGYNEQFF. The variable domain in full, completed from reference TRBV12-5 and TRBJ2-1, reads DARVTQTPRHKVTEMGQEVTMRCQPILGHNTVFWYRQTMMQGLELLAYFRNRAPLDDSGMPKDRFSAEMPDATLATLKIQPSEPRDSAVYFCASGGTGYNEQFFGPGTRLTVL.

This clone is a singleton in its sample. The CDR3 DNA is TGCAGCGTTGGCGCGCGGAGCAATGAGCAGTTCTTC. This codes for CSVGARSNEQFF. The V gene is TRBV29-1, the J gene TRBJ2-1; D remains unclear. The germline gives CDR1 SQVTM, CDR2 ANQGSEA. V was shortened by 4 bases and J by 6 bases, with 10 bases between the two germline ends. This CDR3 comprises 12 residues.

Only a few counts were recorded for this clone. The chain carries TRBV2 and TRBJ2-7; 7 bases fit TRBD1. Germline assignment: CDR1 SNHLY and CDR2 FYNNEI. The V segment lost 5 bases and the J segment 9 bases; nucleotides outside the gene matches: 13. The CDR3 length is 14 residues. The CDR3 spells CASSLGQASPAQYF. In DNA, the CDR3 is TGTGCCAGCAGTCTAGGACAGGCCTCTCCCGCGCAGTACTTC.

This clone was picked up one time. The chain joins TRBV7-2 to TRBJ2-7; D is perhaps TRBD1 (6 bases). The CDR3 is 19 amino acids. Germline V CDR1 and CDR2: SGHTA, FQGNSA. Trimming removed 1 base at V and 2 bases at J, with 24 bases between. The CDR3: CASSLEAIRGADQAYEQYF. The CDR3 region has the DNA TGTGCCAGCAGCTTAGAGGCCATCAGGGGAGCGGACCAGGCCTACGAGCAGTACTTC.

J is TRBJ2-1 and V is TRBV2, with 9 bases matching TRBD2. After removal of 4 bases from V and 3 bases from J, the junction contained 4 bases not matched to a gene. The germline V gene encodes CDR1 SNHLY and CDR2 FYNNEI. The CDR3 consists of 15 residues. CDR3 protein: CASSATSGLYNEQFF. The CDR3 DNA sequence: TGTGCCAGCAGTGCTACTAGCGGGCTCTACAATGAGCAGTTCTTC.

The genes are TRBV21-1 and TRBJ2-1; the D call in the table, TRBD2, was not verified against the DNA. TRBV21-1 is tagged as a pseudogene. The CDR3 totals 15 residues. Here the CDR3 DNA reads TGTGCCAGCAGCAAAGGGACTAGCAGTCTCCGGCAGCAGTTCTTC. Protein product: CASSKGTSSLRQQFF.

This chain connects TRBV7-9 to TRBJ1-4; D uncertain. CDR1 and CDR2 from the germline V gene are SEHNR and FQNEAQ (reference sequence). This CDR3 spans 15 amino acids. The V and J ends lost 5 bases and 0 bases respectively, with 10 bases between them. The CDR3, as DNA: TGTGCCAGCAGCCCCCCTTTCGCAACTAATGAAAAACTGTTTTTT. This sequence encodes CASSPPFATNEKLFF.

The rearrangement links TRBV2 to TRBJ2-5; no firm D call. This CDR3 has 13 amino acids. The ends were cut back, 2 bases at V and 5 bases at J, with 9 bases in the middle. Germline V lookup: CDR1 SNHLY, CDR2 FYNNEI. The CDR3 here is CASSERVWETQYF. In nucleotides, the CDR3 is TGTGCCAGCAGTGAAAGGGTCTGGGAGACCCAGTACTTC. Full variable domain (missing parts from reference TRBV2 and TRBJ2-5): EPEVTQTPSHQVTQMGQEVILRCVPISNHLYFYWYRQILGQKVEFLVSFYNNEISEKSEIFDDQFSVERPDGSNFTLKIRSTKLEDSAMYFCASSERVWETQYFGPGTRLLVL.

The V and J genes are TRBV25-1 and TRBJ1-2; D not resolved. The CDR3 is 14 amino acids. Germline assignment: CDR1 MGHDK and CDR2 SYGVNS. V lost 4 bases and J lost 4, with 13 bases in between. The CDR3 DNA is TGTGCCAGCAGTGGGGGAGATTGGACCTATGGCTACACCTTC. Translation gives CASSGGDWTYGYTF.

This chain links TRBV5-1 with TRBJ1-5; D is possibly TRBD1 (5 bases). The CDR3 length is 13 residues. Germline-derived CDR1 and CDR2 are SGHRS and YFSETQ. Trimming took 5 bases from V and 4 from J, leaving 10 bases between them. CDR3 bases: TGCGCCAGCAGGACAGATACTAATCAGCCCCAGCATTTT. This codes for CASRTDTNQPQHF.

This chain joins TRBV6-6 and TRBJ2-7, with D unclear. This CDR3 is 13 amino acids long. Germline loops: CDR1 MNHNY, CDR2 SVGAGI (reference sequence). The V end was cut by 4 bases, the J end by 2 bases, with 9 bases between. This CDR3 is CASSSSATYEQYF. CDR3 DNA: TGTGCCAGCAGTTCGAGTGCTACCTACGAGCAGTACTTC.

The rearrangement uses TRBV7-8 and TRBJ1-4; D is undetermined. The CDR3 is made up of 14 amino acids. The germline V gene encodes CDR1 SGHVS and CDR2 FQNEAQ. Trimming shortened V by 4 bases and J by 6 bases, and 12 bases separated the two germline ends. The CDR3 sequence is CASSSNYVHEKLFF. The DNA of the CDR3 is TGTGCCAGCAGCTCTAATTACGTCCATGAAAAACTGTTTTTT.

This sequence joins TRBV18 and TRBJ2-1; D gene ambiguous. This CDR3 has 15 amino acids. Germline lookup yields CDR1 KGHSH and CDR2 LQKENI. V lost 3 bases to trimming and J lost 4 bases, with 13 bases between them. The CDR3 DNA reads as TGTGCCAGCTCACCTCGCCCAGGTCTATACAATGAGCAGTTCTTC. This gives the protein CASSPRPGLYNEQFF. Using reference TRBV18 and TRBJ2-1 for the parts outside the CDR3, the full variable domain is NAGVMQNPRHLVRRRGQEARLRCSPMKGHSHVYWYRQLPEEGLKFMVYLQKENIIDESGMPKERFSAEFPKEGPSILRIQQVVRGDSAAYFCASSPRPGLYNEQFFGPGTRLTVL.

This chain links TRBV6-4 with TRBJ2-1; D is ambiguous. The V gene's germline CDR1 is MRHNA and CDR2 SNTAGT. The CDR3 consists of 14 residues. Trimming took off 4 bases at V and 3 bases at J, with 10 bases between the two ends. CDR3 sequence reads: CASSAELGYNEQFF. DNA of the CDR3: TGTGCCAGCAGTGCAGAATTGGGCTACAATGAGCAGTTCTTC.

The chain carries TRBV11-2 and TRBJ2-4, with 7 bases that match TRBD2. Germline V gene data show CDR1 as SGHAT and CDR2 as FQNNGV. This CDR3 has 18 amino acids. Germline trimming cut 3 bases from V and 0 bases from J; bases unmatched to any gene: 11. This CDR3 reads CASSLDSPSGTAKNIQYF. The CDR3 nucleotides are TGTGCCAGCAGCTTGGATAGTCCGAGCGGGACAGCCAAAAACATTCAGTACTTC.

This clone showed up just a few times. The chain carries TRBV5-1 and TRBJ2-2, with TRBD2 matching over 7 bases. The CDR3 sequence is 15 residues long. CDR1 SGHRS and CDR2 YFSETQ come from the germline V gene. J lost 5 bases, V lost 2 bases, and 6 bases had no gene match. CDR3 loop: CASSLRTRPTGELFF. CDR3 DNA: TGCGCCAGCAGCTTAAGGACTAGACCTACCGGGGAGCTGTTTTTT.

This chain connects TRBV6-1 to TRBJ1-1, with 9 nucleotides matching TRBD1. The germline gives CDR1 MNHNS, CDR2 SASEGT. The J segment lost 5 bases and the V segment lost 7 bases, leaving 8 bases of the junction unmatched. The length of the CDR3 is 14 residues. The CDR3 loop reads CASIATGGRTEAFF. CDR3 in DNA: TGTGCCAGCATTGCGACAGGGGGGCGGACTGAAGCTTTCTTT.

The chain recombines TRBV5-1 with TRBJ2-7; 8 bases map to TRBD1. This CDR3 comprises 15 residues. After removal of 4 bases from V and 10 bases from J, the junction contained 16 bases not matched to a gene. Germline lookup yields CDR1 SGHRS and CDR2 YFSETQ. The CDR3 DNA follows: TGCGCCAGCAGCCTCCAGGACAGGGCAGGTATTGAACAGTACTTC. Translation: CASSLQDRAGIEQYF.